This T cell receptor beta chain was identified during a study of regulatory T cells in long-lasting Graves disease. CDR3 length: 13 residues. The V gene's germline CDR1 is MDHEN and CDR2 SYDVKM. The V gene lost 6 bases and the J gene lost 5 bases, with 10 bases spanning the gap. Arm-PCR of CDR3 regions and iRepertoire HTBI primers were used to build TCR beta libraries. In TCRdb, the multiplex PCR reads were re-called with MiXCR into one record per CDR3 protein. Among about 290,000 distinct CDR3 sequences listed, around 20% were seen once. Sample time point: persistent/refractory GD, antithyroid drugs over 5 years with positive TRAb. PBMC-derived RNA was used for the TCR library.

Sample: peripheral blood mononuclear cells (PBMCs), taken when the disease was refractory, from a patient treated with antithyroid drugs. The receptor was isolated from a female donor with Graves disease. The J gene is TRBJ2-2, the V gene TRBV28; unclear D gene. CDR3 amino acids: CASRQTVTGELFF. The CDR3 DNA follows: TGTGCCAGCAGACAGACGGTGACCGGGGAGCTGTTTTTT.